This record looks at one TCR beta chain sequence and its context. This entry is derived from a study of T cell changes during pregnancy in multiple sclerosis. Only in-frame clones appear in the TCRdb table, and some are missing; sequencing was by immunoSEQ multiplex PCR. The data contain tens of thousands of clones, 85% to 95% of them singletons. This TCR came from a female donor with multiple sclerosis, enrolled in a pregnancy study. The sequenced sample was peripheral blood.

The CDR3 nucleotides read TGTGCCAGCAGCCTCCAGGGGAGAAATCAGCCCCAGCATTTT. It is translated as CASSLQGRNQPQHF. J is TRBJ1-5 and V is TRBV16; weak D call: TRBD1 (6 bases). V was cut by 4 bases and J by 4 bases, with 11 bases left in between. The germline V gene has CDR1 KGHSY and CDR2 FQNENV. The CDR3 contains 14 residues.